A few counts support the clone carrying this T cell receptor beta chain. Its antigen is not known. This sample stems from a study of CD8 T cell repertoires and HIV-1 epitope variants. Across the whole study: Twenty-five autologous and known Gag and Nef epitope variant peptides each stimulated T cells separately. Control wells had CMV/EBV/flu peptides, negative Ebola AY9, or no peptide. Cultures ran about ten days, with IL-2, IL-7 and IL-15 added on days 3 and 7. Whole-study results and caveats: Four or five clonotypes recognized Nef KF9, one HW9, none TAALDMSHF.

Measured with immunoSEQ multiplex PCR; TCRdb has only the in-frame clones, and not every one. Of about 5,800 clones listed, roughly 70% are singletons. This CDR3 is built from 15 residues. V was pared by 3 bases and J by 4 bases, with 15 bases between. CDR1 is WNHNN, CDR2 SYGVQD, per germline (reference sequence). The V call is TRBV10-1, the J call TRBJ1-1; D is perhaps TRBD1 (5 bases). The receptor was isolated from a male donor with HIV. Sequencing was carried out using cultured CD8+ T cells derived from PBMCs. In nucleotides, the CDR3 is TGCGCCAGCAGTGACCACCCACGGGGGGGCACTGAAGCTTTCTTT. Protein sequence: CASSDHPRGGTEAFF.